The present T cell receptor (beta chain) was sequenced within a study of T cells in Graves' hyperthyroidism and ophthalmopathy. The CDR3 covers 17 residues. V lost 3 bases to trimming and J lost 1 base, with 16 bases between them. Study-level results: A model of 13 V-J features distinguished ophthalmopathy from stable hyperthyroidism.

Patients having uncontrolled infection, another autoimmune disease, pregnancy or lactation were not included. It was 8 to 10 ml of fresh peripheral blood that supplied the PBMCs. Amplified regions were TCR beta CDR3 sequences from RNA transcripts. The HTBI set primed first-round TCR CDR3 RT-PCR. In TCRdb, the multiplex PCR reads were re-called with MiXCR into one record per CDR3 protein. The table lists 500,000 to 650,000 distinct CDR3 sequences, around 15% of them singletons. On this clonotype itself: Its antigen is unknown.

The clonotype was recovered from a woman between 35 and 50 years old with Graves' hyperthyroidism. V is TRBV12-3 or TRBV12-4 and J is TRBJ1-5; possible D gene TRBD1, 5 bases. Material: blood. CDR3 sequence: CASSLLLGRGSNQPQHF. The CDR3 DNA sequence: TGTGCCAGCAGTTTGTTGTTGGGCCGGGGGAGCAATCAGCCCCAGCATTTT.